What follows describes a single TCR beta chain. The sample belongs to a study of shared clonotypes between healthy human individuals. Libraries were prepared by immunoSEQ multiplex PCR; TCRdb keeps only in-frame clonotypes and omits some of them. The sample records millions of clones, about 95% being singletons. This TCR derives from a man aged 18-30 years in good health. The sequenced sample was naive CD4+ T cells sorted from blood. Subset of the sample: CD45RA+ positively selected.

The CDR3 here is CASMFSRAQETQYF. In DNA, the CDR3 is TGTGCCAGCATGTTTTCGCGGGCCCAAGAGACCCAGTACTTC. This chain uses TRBV28 with TRBJ2-5; a weak D match, TRBD2 (5 bases). The CDR3 length is 14 residues. V lost 7 bases, J lost 1 base, and 13 bases lay in between. The germline CDR1 and CDR2 sequences are MDHEN and SYDVKM.